Following are 25 T cell receptor beta chains from one sample sequenced in a study of cytomegalovirus exposure and HLA in healthy donors. Both 60 Vbeta primers and 13 Jbeta primers went into the PCR. Libraries were prepared by immunoSEQ multiplex PCR; TCRdb keeps only in-frame clonotypes and omits some of them. This table holds approximately 180,000 clones, approximately 80% found once. Sequenced input: PBMCs. These receptors originate from a man aged 30 to 39 in good health and CMV-seropositive.

The rearrangement links TRBV2 to TRBJ1-1, with 12 bases aligning to TRBD1. The CDR3 sequence is 14 residues long. Trimming at V came to 9 bases and at J to 1 base, leaving 3 bases not matched to a gene. CDR1 is SNHLY and CDR2 is FYNNEI in the germline V gene. Here the CDR3 DNA reads TGTGCCAGGGGACAGGGGGCGAGGAACACTGAAGCTTTCTTT. As protein: CARGQGARNTEAFF. The variable domain in full, completed from reference TRBV2 and TRBJ1-1, reads EPEVTQTPSHQVTQMGQEVILRCVPISNHLYFYWYRQILGQKVEFLVSFYNNEISEKSEIFDDQFSVERPDGSNFTLKIRSTKLEDSAMYFCARGQGARNTEAFFGQGTRLTVV.

This chain joins TRBV27 and TRBJ2-5; 14 bases fit TRBD2. The CDR3 loop spans 15 amino acids. CDR1 is MNHEY and CDR2 is SMNVEV in the germline V gene (reference sequence). The trim removed 5 bases at V and 4 bases at J, leaving 3 bases unmatched. The DNA of the CDR3 is TGTGCCAGCAGTCCGGGACTAGCGGGAGCAGAGACCCAGTACTTC. The encoded protein is CASSPGLAGAETQYF.

This clone was picked up one time. The chain employs TRBV5-4 and TRBJ1-1, with D perhaps matching TRBD1 (5 bases). V was shortened by 4 bases and J by 5 bases, with 18 bases between the two germline ends. The CDR3 is 15 amino acids. Germline assignment: CDR1 SGHNT and CDR2 YYREEE (reference sequence). The CDR3 bases are TGTGCCAGCAGCCCTCTGACTGGGGGGATAACTGAAGCTTTCTTT. As protein: CASSPLTGGITEAFF.

This clone was detected a few times. The V and J genes are TRBV15 and TRBJ2-1; 7 nucleotides align to TRBD2. V shed 1 base, J shed 0 bases, and the junction held 6 bases outside the gene matches. Germline CDR1 is LNHNV and CDR2 is YYDKDF (reference sequence). The CDR3 runs 17 residues. CDR3 bases: TGTGCCACCAGCAGAGGTATCGGCGGGAGCTCCTACAATGAGCAGTTCTTC. Amino acids: CATSRGIGGSSYNEQFF.

This chain joins TRBV4-1 and TRBJ2-7, with D possibly matching TRBD2 (5 bases). This CDR3 is 17 amino acids long. Trimming pared 1 base from V and 4 bases from J, leaving 20 bases between. CDR1 is MGHRA and CDR2 is YSYEKL in the germline V gene. CDR3 sequence reads: CASSQVQIGVSIYEQYF. CDR3 DNA: TGCGCCAGCAGCCAAGTCCAGATCGGGGTCTCAATTTACGAGCAGTACTTC.

This clone was picked up one time. This chain joins TRBV9 and TRBJ2-5; 7 bases match TRBD2. The CDR3 runs to 15 residues. V trimming: 0 bases; J trimming: 9 bases; junction bases outside the gene matches: 11. Germline CDR1 is SGDLS and CDR2 is YYNGEE. This CDR3 reads CASSVGLAEPLAQYF. Here the CDR3 DNA reads TGTGCCAGCAGCGTAGGACTAGCAGAGCCATTAGCCCAGTACTTC. The full variable domain, rest sourced from reference TRBV9 and TRBJ2-5, is DSGVTQTPKHLITATGQRVTLRCSPRSGDLSVYWYQQSLDQGLQFLIQYYNGEERAKGNILERFSAQQFPDLHSELNLSSLELGDSALYFCASSVGLAEPLAQYFGPGTRLLVL.

This chain uses TRBV10-3 with TRBJ2-3, with 15 bases that match TRBD2. The junction had 11 bases not matched to a gene; V was cut back by 2 bases and J by 2 bases. There are 20 residues in the CDR3. Germline V gives CDR1 ENHRY, CDR2 SYGVKD. The DNA for the CDR3 is TGTGCCATCAGTGAGGGGACTAGCGGGGGGATCCTCCTCCTCACAGATACGCAGTATTTT. Protein sequence: CAISEGTSGGILLLTDTQYF.

The chain recombines TRBV4-3 with TRBJ1-4, with TRBD1 as a possible D gene (5 bases). CDR3 length: 18 amino acids. V lost 0 bases and J lost 3, with 17 bases in between. Germline V CDR1 and CDR2: LGHNA, YSLEER. This chain's CDR3 is CASSQDGRILGANEKLFF. CDR3 coding DNA: TGCGCCAGCAGCCAAGATGGTAGGATTTTAGGGGCTAATGAAAAACTGTTTTTT.

The chain employs TRBV7-8 and TRBJ1-6; D might be TRBD1 (6 bases). The CDR3 length is 14 residues. CDR1 is SGHVS, CDR2 FQNEAQ, per germline. The ends were cut back, 5 bases at V and 8 bases at J, with 13 bases in the middle. CDR3 region: CASSHTGRDSPLHF. The DNA of the CDR3 is TGTGCCAGCAGCCACACAGGGAGGGATTCACCCCTCCACTTT. The whole variable domain, filled in from reference TRBV7-8 and TRBJ1-6, reads GAGVSQSPRYKVAKRGQDVALRCDPISGHVSLFWYQQALGQGPEFLTYFQNEAQLDKSGLPSDRFFAERPEGSVSTLKIQRTQQEDSAVYLCASSHTGRDSPLHFGNGTRLTVT.

This chain uses TRBV9 with TRBJ1-2, with TRBD1 as a possible D gene (6 bases). Germline V CDR1 and CDR2: SGDLS, YYNGEE. Trimming removed 3 bases at V and 4 bases at J, with 10 bases between. The length of the CDR3 is 13 residues. CDR3 region: CASSARGGYGYTF. CDR3 nucleotides: TGTGCCAGCAGCGCGAGGGGGGGCTATGGCTACACCTTC.

This clone was counted between two and nine times. The chain combines TRBV6-6 with TRBJ1-5; unclear D gene. The CDR3 loop spans 15 amino acids. Trimming removed 2 bases from V and 5 bases from J, with 13 bases in between. CDR1 and CDR2 (germline): MNHNY, SVGAGI (reference sequence). The CDR3 region has the DNA TGTGCCAGCAGTTACCATCCGGGTGTATATCAGCCCCAGCATTTT. Its protein is CASSYHPGVYQPQHF.

The V gene is TRBV6-1, the J gene TRBJ2-7; D possibly corresponds to TRBD1 (5 bases). The CDR3 has 14 amino acids. Germline V gene lookup returns CDR1 MNHNS and CDR2 SASEGT. V lost 3 bases and J 2 bases, leaving 11 bases between the germline ends. Here the CDR3 reads CASSELQVTYEQYF. CDR3 nucleotides: TGTGCCAGCAGTGAGTTACAGGTCACCTACGAGCAGTACTTC.

V gene TRBV21-1 combines with J gene TRBJ1-2; the table's D call, TRBD1, was not checked against the DNA. TRBV21-1 is an annotated pseudogene. The CDR3 is 14 amino acids. CDR3 sequence: CASSKGRTGDGYTF. The CDR3 DNA reads as TGTGCCAGCAGCAAAGGAAGGACAGGGGATGGCTACACCTTC.

This clone came up a few times. This sequence joins TRBV7-8 and TRBJ1-2; D possibly corresponds to TRBD1 (6 bases). Germline-derived CDR1 and CDR2 are SGHVS and FQNEAQ. The CDR3 extends over 13 amino acids. Trimming took 6 bases from V and 2 from J, leaving 10 bases between them. DNA for the CDR3: TGTGCCAGCAGTCACAGGGAAAACTATGGCTACACCTTC. Its translation: CASSHRENYGYTF.

The chain recombines TRBV5-4 with TRBJ2-7, with TRBD2 matching 10 bases. J was trimmed by 3 bases and V by 4 bases; bases with no gene match: 7. This CDR3 comprises 15 residues. Germline V gene sequence: CDR1 SGHNT, CDR2 YYREEE (reference sequence). The CDR3 protein is CASSLGLADNYEQYF. As DNA, the CDR3 is TGTGCCAGCAGCCTTGGACTAGCGGACAACTACGAGCAGTACTTC.

This clone has a single count. The chain is built from TRBV2 and TRBJ2-7; 7 bases line up with TRBD2. The CDR3 loop spans 16 amino acids. Trimming took 4 bases from V and 4 from J; bases not matched to a gene: 13. Germline assignment: CDR1 SNHLY and CDR2 FYNNEI. The CDR3 nucleotides read TGTGCCAGCAGTGCGCGGGGGACTAAGAACCAATACGAGCAGTACTTC. Residues: CASSARGTKNQYEQYF.

The gene calls are TRBV7-3 and TRBJ1-3; D gene uncertain. Germline V gene data show CDR1 as SGHTA and CDR2 as FQGTGA. This CDR3 is 13 amino acids long. Trimming took 3 bases from V and 4 from J, leaving 7 bases between them. CDR3 in amino acids: CASSLAGGNTIYF. DNA of the CDR3: TGTGCCAGCAGCTTGGCGGGCGGAAACACCATATATTTT. Full variable domain (outside the CDR3, taken from reference TRBV7-3 and TRBJ1-3): GAGVSQTPSNKVTEKGKYVELRCDPISGHTALYWYRQSLGQGPEFLIYFQGTGAADDSGLPNDRFFAVRPEGSVSTLKIQRTERGDSAVYLCASSLAGGNTIYFGEGSWLTVV.

This sequence joins TRBV19 and TRBJ1-3; 9 bases map to TRBD1. Germline V gene data show CDR1 as LNHDA and CDR2 as SQIVND (reference sequence). The CDR3 spans 16 residues. V shed 6 bases and J 3 bases; nucleotides not matched to a gene: 9. CDR3 sequence reads: CASSLGQGGIGNTIYF. The CDR3 DNA reads TGTGCCAGTAGCCTGGGACAGGGAGGGATTGGAAACACCATATATTTT.

V gene TRBV7-9 combines with J gene TRBJ1-2; maybe TRBD1 (6 bases). The CDR3 sequence is 14 residues long. V gave up 5 bases and J gave up 8 bases, with 18 bases separating them. In germline, CDR1 is SEHNR, CDR2 FQNEAQ (reference sequence). The CDR3 reads CASSQIRGPRGYTF. CDR3 in DNA: TGTGCCAGCAGCCAGATCAGGGGCCCCAGGGGCTACACCTTC. Complete variable domain (other parts from reference TRBV7-9 and TRBJ1-2): DTGVSQNPRHKITKRGQNVTFRCDPISEHNRLYWYRQTLGQGPEFLTYFQNEAQLEKSRLLSDRFSAERPKGSFSTLEIQRTEQGDSAMYLCASSQIRGPRGYTFGSGTRLTVV.

This rearrangement joins TRBV9 to TRBJ2-1; 7 bases are shared with TRBD1. Trimming took 4 bases from V and 7 from J; bases not matched to a gene: 11. The germline gives CDR1 SGDLS, CDR2 YYNGEE. The CDR3 extends over 15 amino acids. CDR3 bases: TGTGCCAGCAGCCGGAGAGACAGGGTGGGGAATGAGCAGTTCTTC. Its protein is CASSRRDRVGNEQFF.

The rearrangement uses TRBV5-4 and TRBJ2-7, with D possibly matching TRBD1 (6 bases). Germline V gene lookup returns CDR1 SGHNT and CDR2 YYREEE (reference sequence). CDR3 size: 14 residues. Between the trimmed V and J ends, which lost 0 bases and 3 bases, there was a span of 10 bases. DNA of the CDR3: TGTGCCAGCAGCTTGGATGGCAGGGGCTACGAGCAGTACTTC. Amino acid sequence: CASSLDGRGYEQYF.

The chain carries TRBV28 and TRBJ2-4; possible D gene TRBD1, 6 bases. CDR3 size: 15 residues. The ends were cut back, 5 bases at V and 1 base at J, with 12 bases in the middle. Germline V gene data show CDR1 as MDHEN and CDR2 as SYDVKM. The CDR3 reads CASSEPDRAKNIQYF. The CDR3, as DNA: TGTGCCAGCAGTGAACCCGACAGGGCCAAAAACATTCAGTACTTC.

The rearrangement uses TRBV7-9 and TRBJ1-4; 7 nucleotides agree with TRBD1. With 3 bases clipped from V and 5 bases from J, the junction kept 6 bases outside the gene matches. This CDR3 has 15 amino acids. Germline V gene sequence: CDR1 SEHNR, CDR2 FQNEAQ (reference sequence). CDR3 sequence reads: CASSFDGTENEKLFF. The DNA of the CDR3 is TGTGCCAGCAGCTTCGACGGGACAGAGAATGAAAAACTGTTTTTT. The whole variable domain, remainder taken from reference TRBV7-9 and TRBJ1-4, is DTGVSQNPRHKITKRGQNVTFRCDPISEHNRLYWYRQTLGQGPEFLTYFQNEAQLEKSRLLSDRFSAERPKGSFSTLEIQRTEQGDSAMYLCASSFDGTENEKLFFGSGTQLSVL.

The rearrangement uses TRBV15 and TRBJ2-7; D gene unclear. With 1 base removed from V and 6 bases from J, the gap between germline ends came to 7 bases. Germline CDR1 and CDR2: LNHNV and YYDKDF (reference sequence). The CDR3 runs to 12 residues. DNA of the CDR3: TGTGCCACCAGCAGAGGTGAGGTCGAGCAGTACTTC. The encoded protein is CATSRGEVEQYF.

The chain is built from TRBV6-1 and TRBJ1-6; 8 bases map to TRBD1. This CDR3 contains 15 residues. V dropped 2 bases and J dropped 9; count of bases not matched to a gene: 6. Germline CDR1 is MNHNS and CDR2 is SASEGT. The CDR3 loop is CASSETSGGRSPLHF. CDR3 DNA: TGTGCCAGCAGTGAAACATCAGGGGGCCGTTCACCCCTCCACTTT.